A single sample gave rise to the 5 T cell receptor beta chains below, sequenced in a study of Ad26.COV2.S vaccination and SARS-CoV-2 variants (dated by TCRdb to the early 2020s). The library was built by means of the immunoSEQ multiplex PCR assay. This immuneACCESS table, as held by TCRdb, lists in-frame sequences with V and J called but not all clones. Of the missing ones, under half trace to an unresolved V gene in checked studies; the others have no known cause. The sample table contains over 400,000 clones; only one count was recorded for roughly 87% of them. Approximately 2.5% of the sample rests with the top ten. Taken with the paper, the label for treatment or condition translates to: some 19 received Ad26.COV2.S at low or high dose, single or two shots; 5 received placebo; per-sample allocation not given. For vaccine and placebo recipients, the sequenced repertoires came from samples collected on day 63 after the first injection.

The sample in question was peripheral blood, obtained in a trial of Ad26.COV2.S vaccine versus placebo. The receptor source for this set is a person aged 18-65 years who received the Ad26.COV2.S COVID-19 vaccine or a placebo.

This chain connects TRBV6-5 to TRBJ1-1; perhaps TRBD1 as D (5 bases). The CDR3 contains 12 residues. Trimming took off 10 bases at V and 5 bases at J, with 14 bases between the two ends. Germline CDR1 reads MNHEY; CDR2 reads SVGAGI. The CDR3 loop reads CAISTGGTEAFF. The CDR3 nucleotides read TGTGCCATTTCTACCGGGGGTACTGAAGCTTTCTTT.

This chain connects TRBV28 to TRBJ2-7, with D possibly TRBD2 on 7 matching bases. The germline gives CDR1 MDHEN, CDR2 SYDVKM. The CDR3 length is 15 residues. Trimming removed 3 bases at V and 3 bases at J, with 15 bases between. CDR3 in DNA: TGTGCCAGCAGTTTGGGGGGGCGGGTCCGCTACGAGCAGTACTTC. Its translation is CASSLGGRVRYEQYF. The full variable domain, completed using reference TRBV28 and TRBJ2-7, is DVKVTQSSRYLVKRTGEKVFLECVQDMDHENMFWYRQDPGLGLRLIYFSYDVKMKEKGDIPEGYSVSREKKERFSLILESASTNQTSMYLCASSLGGRVRYEQYFGPGTRLTVT.

This clone occurred once. The V gene is TRBV6-5, the J gene TRBJ1-5; D possibly corresponds to TRBD1 (5 bases). This CDR3 spans 14 amino acids. The germline gives CDR1 MNHEY, CDR2 SVGAGI. The ends were cut back, 5 bases at V and 3 bases at J, with 11 bases in the middle. The CDR3 DNA sequence: TGTGCCAGCAGTCCCAGGGTCATCAATCAGCCCCAGCATTTT. Residues: CASSPRVINQPQHF.

The chain carries TRBV9 and TRBJ1-3; maybe TRBD1 (6 bases). CDR1 SGDLS and CDR2 YYNGEE come from the germline V gene. The CDR3 has 14 amino acids. V was shortened by 3 bases and J by 4 bases, with 11 bases between the two germline ends. Written as DNA, the CDR3 is TGTGCCAGCAGCGGTACAGGGTCCGGAAACACCATATATTTT. Amino acids: CASSGTGSGNTIYF.

This sequence joins TRBV5-1 and TRBJ2-3; the D gene could be TRBD1 or TRBD2 (5 bases each). The CDR3 runs 14 residues. V dropped 4 bases and J dropped 6 bases, with 15 bases sitting between them. Germline assignment: CDR1 SGHRS and CDR2 YFSETQ. Here the CDR3 DNA reads TGCGCCAGCAGCACAACAGGAGGCCCCGATACGCAGTATTTT. Translating gives CASSTTGGPDTQYF.